Listed below are T cell receptor beta chains from one sample, sequenced in a study of human T cells and chemical hapten exposure. TCRdb independently ran MiXCR on the RACE reads; one entry per CDR3 protein. The data contain about 99,000 distinct CDR3 sequences, around 11% of them singletons. The sequencing used whole blood, collected in connection with sensitization to the hapten diphenylcyclopropenone (DPC). The source is a woman aged 40 to 55 with alopecia areata. Some clones in this sample may be carry-over from other donors' samples. Both conserved end residues are part of each CDR3. D genes are given only for firm matches. Size is stated for part of the rows, as once, few or many counts, or as a class when the clone is expanded.

TRBD2	TRBV6-2/TRBV6-3	TRBJ2-1	many	CASSSGTSGNSEQFF	TGTGCCAGCAGTTCCGGGACTAGCGGGAACAGTGAGCAGTTCTTC
TRBD1	TRBV5-6	TRBJ2-6	-	CASSLGQGMARSGANVLTF	TGTGCCAGCAGCCTGGGACAGGGGATGGCCCGCTCTGGGGCCAACGTCCTGACTTTC
-	TRBV3-1	TRBJ1-1	-	CASSPSGGWTEAFF	TGTGCCAGCAGCCCCTCTGGGGGGTGGACTGAAGCTTTCTTT
-	TRBV7-3	TRBJ2-2	once	CASSPTSGLAPGELFF	TGTGCCAGCAGCCCTACTTCCGGACTTGCGCCCGGGGAGCTGTTTTTT
-	TRBV3-1	TRBJ2-2	-	CASSRTSTNTGELFF	TGTGCCAGCAGCAGAACTAGCACGAACACCGGGGAGCTGTTTTTT
-	TRBV11-2	TRBJ2-7	few	CASSLDRTVSYEQYF	TGTGCCAGCAGCTTAGATCGGACAGTTTCCTACGAGCAGTACTTC
-	TRBV7-8	TRBJ2-3	few	CASSLGSSPWADTQYF	TGTGCCAGCAGCTTAGGTTCTAGTCCCTGGGCAGATACGCAGTATTTT
-	TRBV18	TRBJ1-6	-	CASSPRESQGNSPLHF	TGTGCCAGCTCACCACGGGAGAGCCAAGGAAATTCACCCCTCCACTTT
-	TRBV7-9	TRBJ2-1	few	CASSLGQGRAEQFF	TGTGCCAGCAGCTTAGGGCAGGGGAGAGCGGAGCAGTTCTTC
-	TRBV5-6	TRBJ2-5	-	CASSLGQYQETQYF	TGTGCCAGCAGCTTGGGTCAGTACCAAGAGACCCAGTACTTC
TRBD1	TRBV24-1	TRBJ1-3	-	CATSDRHRGGRNTIYF	TGTGCCACCAGTGATCGCCACAGGGGTGGTAGAAACACCATATATTTT
TRBD2	TRBV6-2/TRBV6-3	TRBJ2-7	-	CASSYKGPSGTSYEQYF	TGTGCCAGCAGTTACAAAGGACCTAGCGGGACTTCCTACGAGCAGTACTTC
TRBD1	TRBV5-4	TRBJ1-2	few	CASSSDWTGRRGYTF	TGTGCCAGCAGCTCGGACTGGACAGGGCGACGTGGCTACACCTTC
TRBD2	TRBV6-1	TRBJ2-1	many	CASSELAGGYNEQFF	TGTGCCAGCAGTGAACTAGCGGGAGGGTACAATGAGCAGTTCTTC
TRBD2	TRBV7-2	TRBJ2-2	few	CASSTGRGGLGTGELFF	TGTGCCAGCAGCACAGGACGGGGAGGGCTCGGCACCGGGGAGCTGTTTTTT
TRBD1	TRBV20-1	TRBJ1-1	-	CSARQGATEAFF	TGCAGTGCGAGACAGGGGGCAACTGAAGCTTTCTTT
TRBD2	TRBV20-1	TRBJ2-3	many	CSAIGTSGLAGSTDTQYF	TGCAGTGCTATAGGAACCTCCGGACTAGCGGGGAGCACAGATACGCAGTATTTT
-	TRBV5-1	TRBJ1-6	-	CASSPDGGRGSPLHF	TGCGCCAGCAGCCCGGACGGGGGACGGGGGTCACCCCTCCACTTT
TRBD2	TRBV20-1	TRBJ2-1	many	CSARDRVREGRYNEQFF	TGCAGTGCTAGAGATCGGGTGCGGGAGGGCCGGTACAATGAGCAGTTCTTC
TRBD2	TRBV7-2	TRBJ2-3	many	CASSLRWLAGGPTDTQYF	TGTGCCAGCAGCTTAAGGTGGCTAGCGGGAGGGCCAACAGATACGCAGTATTTT
-	TRBV7-2	TRBJ2-1	few	CASSLNGGDEQFF	TGTGCCAGCAGCTTAAACGGGGGCGATGAGCAGTTCTTC
-	TRBV7-3	TRBJ2-7	-	CASSLFGAAYEQYF	TGTGCCAGCAGCTTATTCGGAGCGGCATACGAGCAGTACTTC
TRBD2	TRBV28	TRBJ2-1	many	CASNSGTSGSIEQFF	TGTGCCAGCAATTCCGGGACTAGCGGGAGTATTGAGCAGTTCTTC
TRBD2	TRBV6-4	TRBJ2-3	many	CASSDSKGGSTDTQYF	TGTGCCAGCAGTGACTCGAAAGGCGGGAGTACAGATACGCAGTATTTT
-	TRBV7-8	TRBJ2-1	many	CASSLPSYNEQFF	TGTGCCAGCAGCTTACCGTCCTACAATGAGCAGTTCTTC
TRBD1	TRBV29-1	TRBJ1-5	many	CSVGTGFSNQPQHF	TGCAGCGTGGGGACAGGGTTTAGCAATCAGCCCCAGCATTTT